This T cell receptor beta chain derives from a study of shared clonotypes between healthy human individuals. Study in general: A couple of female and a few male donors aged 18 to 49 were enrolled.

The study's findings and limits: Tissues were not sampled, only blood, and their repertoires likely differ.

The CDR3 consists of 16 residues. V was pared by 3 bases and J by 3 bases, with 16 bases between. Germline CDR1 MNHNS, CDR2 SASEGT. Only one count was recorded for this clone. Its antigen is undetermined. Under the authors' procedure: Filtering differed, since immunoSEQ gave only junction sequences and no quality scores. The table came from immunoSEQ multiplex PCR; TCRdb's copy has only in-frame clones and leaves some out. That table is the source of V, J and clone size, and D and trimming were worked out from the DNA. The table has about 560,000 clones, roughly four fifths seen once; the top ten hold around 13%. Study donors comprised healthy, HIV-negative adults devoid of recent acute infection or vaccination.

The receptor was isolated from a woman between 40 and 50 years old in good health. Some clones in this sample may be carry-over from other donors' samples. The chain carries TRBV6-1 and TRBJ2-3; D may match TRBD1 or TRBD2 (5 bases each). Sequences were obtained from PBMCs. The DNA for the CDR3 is TGTGCCAGCAGTGAGTACGGGACCGCACAAACAGATACGCAGTATTTT. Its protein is CASSEYGTAQTDTQYF.